This TCR beta chain appears in the sequencing data of a study of shared clonotypes between healthy human individuals (dated by TCRdb to between 2020 and 2021). Regarding the complete study: A few men and a couple of women, aged 18 to 49 years, made up the cohort. For each donor, CD4 naive and CD4 memory were each given three plates, CD8 naive was given two plates, and CD8 memory was given one plate. Blood TCR repertoires of about five healthy adults were deeply sequenced to estimate repertoire size and the extent of clonotype sharing between individuals. To increase sequencing depth and limit assay-specific biases, TCR repertoire library preparation and sequencing were carried out by different laboratories using diverse techniques. Leukapheresis yielded between about 0.9 and 9 billion PBMCs per donor. The paper's findings and limits, for the study overall: Sampling was restricted to blood, and TCR repertoires in tissues likely differ from the TCR repertoires found in blood. Based on pairwise subsampling, the degree of clonotype sharing among donors was expected to be affected by sequencing depth. Compared with non-shared clonotypes, the clonotypes found in all four sorted-subset donors had higher generation probabilities. Because the study included a small number of donors, the genetic and exposure-history diversity represented was limited. When a handful of donors were compared, the shared fraction of clonotypes was around 5% for naive CD4, roughly 3.4% for naive CD8, roughly 2.5% for memory CD4, and approximately 0.4% for memory CD8. Even with the large sequencing depth, rarefaction of the sorted-subset datasets indicated that sequencing was incomplete. Larger estimated clonotype richness was generally found for naive subsets than for memory subsets.

The donors were healthy, HIV-negative adults who had no recently reported acute infections or vaccinations. Every donor was a Caucasian adult living in Nashville, Tennessee, USA. CD4+ T cells were enriched by magnetic negative selection, after which naive cells were positively selected on CD45RA and the negative fraction was taken as the memory subset. Blood was collected by leukapheresis, and PBMCs were isolated by Ficoll-Histopaque density gradient centrifugation and then cryopreserved in liquid nitrogen vapor phase. Purity and quantity of every magnetically sorted T cell population were checked by analytical flow cytometry. Genomic DNA was isolated from every sorted fraction and measured by UV absorbance on a Nanodrop 2000c. Points on this clone: Its cognate antigen has yet to be identified. No much larger clonotype is one base removed from it; base qualities were not supplied.

Using the deep immunoSEQ assay, multiplex PCR amplified TCR CDR3 regions from genomic DNA. Genomic DNA extracted from each cell subset was distributed evenly over all wells of several immunoSEQ 96-well plates, and each plate served as one replicate. For sorted subsets, 150 to 250 ng genomic DNA, equal to tens of thousands of T cell genomes, was loaded into each replicate PCR. The purified libraries were quantified using a Qubit 3.0 fluorometer, sized with a Bioanalyzer 2100, and then quantified again using the KAPA Library Quantification kit. Every immunoSEQ 96-well plate was sequenced on a separate single-read 150-cycle Illumina NextSeq 550 flow cell. As for how the authors treated the data: Because the immunoSEQ output included only junctional sequences and no quality scores, the filtering could not be the same as the filtering used for full-length reads. To assign V/J genes and CDR3, sequences were annotated using PyIR, a Python wrapper for IgBLAST v1.9, with IMGT germline references. Reads were filtered out if the reads had weak V/J assignments (E-value above 1e-6), no CDR3, stop codons, out-of-frame junctions, or ambiguous translated residues. V3J clonotypes were defined as sequences sharing an identical inferred V gene, J gene, and CDR3 amino acid sequence. Percentage overlap between repertoires was calculated by dividing the number of shared unique clonotypes by the size of the smaller repertoire. Richness of each repertoire was evaluated using RTK rarefaction, the Chao1 estimator, and Recon v2.1 estimates of unobserved clonotypes. For all TCRbeta clonotypes obtained by the gDNA method from a handful of donors, generation probabilities were computed with OLGA. Not all clones reach the TCRdb copy of this immuneACCESS table, which keeps in-frame sequences only. Checked studies attribute under half of the gap to unresolved V genes and leave the rest unexplained. V and J calls and clone size come straight from that table; D and trimming were deduced from the DNA. In this sample the table shows millions of clones, approximately 95% of which occur a single time. The biggest ten clones account for roughly 0.13% of the sample.

The sequenced sample was naive CD4+ T cells sorted from blood. The label giving this sample's cell subset or site can be read as: CD45RA+ positively selected. The origin of this receptor is a young man in good health.

Here is the DNA: TGTGCCAGCAGCGGGGGACCGTTCGAAAAACTGTTTTTT. It encodes CASSGGPFEKLFF. The chain was built from TRBV9 and TRBJ1-4; matching of 5 bases hints at TRBD1 as the D gene. V gives up 3 bases and J gives up 8 bases, and the segment between their germline ends measures 11 bases. CDR1 and CDR2 were assigned from the germline V gene as SGDLS and YYNGEE. The CDR3 contains 13 residues, cysteine and phenylalanine counted. Only the CDR3 portion is preserved as DNA: 39 bases, with reading frame beginning at the first base. The full variable domain, completed from the reference TRBV9 and TRBJ1-4 proteins outside the CDR3, reads DSGVTQTPKHLITATGQRVTLRCSPRSGDLSVYWYQQSLDQGLQFLIQYYNGEERAKGNILERFSAQQFPDLHSELNLSSLELGDSALYFCASSGGPFEKLFFGSGTQLSVL.